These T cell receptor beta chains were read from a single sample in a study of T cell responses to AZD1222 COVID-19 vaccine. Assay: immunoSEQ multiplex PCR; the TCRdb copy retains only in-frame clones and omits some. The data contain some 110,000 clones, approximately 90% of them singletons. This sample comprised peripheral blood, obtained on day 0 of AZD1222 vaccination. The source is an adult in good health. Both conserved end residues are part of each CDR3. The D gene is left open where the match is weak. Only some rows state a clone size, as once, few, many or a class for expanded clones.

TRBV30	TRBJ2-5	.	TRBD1	CAWSVRGRGRGTQYF	TGTGCCTGGAGTGTACGGGGCAGGGGGCGGGGGACCCAGTACTTC
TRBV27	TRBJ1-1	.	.	CASSLAQGQSEAFF	TGTGCCAGCAGTTTAGCGCAGGGTCAGTCTGAAGCTTTCTTT
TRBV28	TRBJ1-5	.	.	CASSPTGRYQPQHF	TGTGCCAGCAGTCCTACGGGGCGCTATCAGCCCCAGCATTTT
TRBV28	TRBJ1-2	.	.	CASSLAHYGYTF	TGTGCCAGCAGTTTGGCTCACTATGGCTACACCTTC
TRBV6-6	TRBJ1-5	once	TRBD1	CASSQTGGNQPQHF	TGTGCCAGCAGCCAGACAGGGGGCAATCAGCCCCAGCATTTT
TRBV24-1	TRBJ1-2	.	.	CATSETRGVNGYTF	TGTGCCACCAGTGAAACCAGGGGCGTCAATGGCTACACCTTC
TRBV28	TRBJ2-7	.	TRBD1	CASSKDRGRVEQYF	TGTGCCAGCAGTAAGGACAGGGGGCGCGTCGAGCAGTACTTC
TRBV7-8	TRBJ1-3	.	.	CASSLAPLSGHTIYF	TGTGCCAGCAGCTTAGCACCACTCTCTGGTCACACCATATATTTT
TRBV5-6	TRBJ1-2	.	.	CASSTASNRRDGYTF	TGTGCCAGCAGCACAGCGTCCAACCGACGGGATGGCTACACCTTC
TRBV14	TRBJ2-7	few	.	CASSQTYEQYF	TGTGCCAGCAGCCAAACCTACGAGCAGTACTTC
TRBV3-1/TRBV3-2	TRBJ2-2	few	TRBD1	CASSQGDRETGELFF	TGTGCCAGCAGCCAGGGGGACAGGGAAACCGGGGAGCTGTTTTTT
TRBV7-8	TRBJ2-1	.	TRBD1	CASRGPGQGAFYNEQFF	TGTGCCAGCAGGGGACCGGGACAGGGCGCCTTCTACAATGAGCAGTTCTTC
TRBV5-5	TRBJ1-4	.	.	CASSFRAPLGFNEKLFF	TGTGCCAGCAGCTTTCGGGCCCCCTTGGGGTTTAATGAAAAACTGTTTTTT
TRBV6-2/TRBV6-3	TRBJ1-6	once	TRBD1	CASSYLDRPSYNSPLHF	TGTGCCAGCAGTTACCTGGACAGGCCCTCCTATAATTCACCCCTCCACTTT
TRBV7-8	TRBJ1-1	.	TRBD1	CASSLGADRGNTEAFF	TGTGCCAGCAGCTTAGGGGCCGACAGGGGCAACACTGAAGCTTTCTTT
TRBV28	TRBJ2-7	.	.	CASSSTASAHYEQYF	TGTGCCAGCAGTTCAACGGCCAGCGCTCACTACGAGCAGTACTTC
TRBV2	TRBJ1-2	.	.	CASSGTGGKPYGYTF	TGTGCCAGCAGTGGGACGGGGGGGAAGCCCTATGGCTACACCTTC
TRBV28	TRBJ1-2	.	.	CASSLGGGLRRGYTF	TGTGCCAGCAGTCTAGGAGGGGGTCTACGGCGCGGCTACACCTTC
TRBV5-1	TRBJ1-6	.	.	CASSLALGNSPLHF	TGCGCCAGCAGCTTGGCCTTAGGGAATTCACCCCTCCACTTT
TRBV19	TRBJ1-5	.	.	CASSPETGALNQPQHF	TGTGCCAGTAGTCCCGAGACGGGGGCACTCAATCAGCCCCAGCATTTT
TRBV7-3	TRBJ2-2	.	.	CASSLILAGTGELFF	TGTGCCAGCAGCTTAATTCTTGCAGGAACCGGGGAGCTGTTTTTT
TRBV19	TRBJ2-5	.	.	CASSILDREETQYF	TGTGCCAGTAGTATCCTGGACCGGGAGGAGACCCAGTACTTC
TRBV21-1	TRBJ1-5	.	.	CASSKRGRRPNSNQPQHF	TGTGCCAGCAGCAAGCGCGGAAGAAGACCGAATAGCAATCAGCCCCAGCATTTT
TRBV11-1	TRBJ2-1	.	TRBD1	CASSFGQGLDNEQFF	TGTGCCAGCAGCTTCGGACAGGGCTTGGACAATGAGCAGTTCTTC
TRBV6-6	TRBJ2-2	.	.	CASQDRKNTGELFF	TGTGCCTCACAGGACCGGAAAAACACCGGGGAGCTGTTTTTT
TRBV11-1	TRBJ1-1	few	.	CASSLVAGGTEAFF	TGTGCCAGCAGCTTAGTTGCGGGCGGCACTGAAGCTTTCTTT
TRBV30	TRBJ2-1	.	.	CAWSQGSSYNEQFF	TGTGCCTGGAGTCAAGGGAGCTCCTACAATGAGCAGTTCTTC
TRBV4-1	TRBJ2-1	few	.	CASSQVIRREQFF	TGCGCCAGCAGCCAAGTAATCCGGAGAGAGCAGTTCTTC
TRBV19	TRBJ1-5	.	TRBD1	CASSIRGTGGLRQPQHF	TGTGCCAGTAGTATTCGAGGGACAGGGGGATTGCGACAGCCCCAGCATTTT
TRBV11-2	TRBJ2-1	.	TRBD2	CASSPLAGGLDEQFF	TGTGCCAGCAGCCCCTTAGCGGGGGGTCTCGATGAGCAGTTCTTC
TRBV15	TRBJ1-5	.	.	CATSKGRGQPQHF	TGTGCCACCAGCAAGGGTAGGGGTCAGCCCCAGCATTTT
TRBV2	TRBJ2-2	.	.	CASSEFGNTGELFF	TGTGCCAGCAGTGAATTTGGAAACACCGGGGAGCTGTTTTTT
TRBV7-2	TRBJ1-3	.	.	CASSLDRAGNTIYF	TGTGCCAGCAGCTTAGACAGGGCTGGAAACACCATATATTTT
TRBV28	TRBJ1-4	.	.	CASRALNEKLFF	TGTGCCAGCAGGGCCCTTAATGAAAAACTGTTTTTT
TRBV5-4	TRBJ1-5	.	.	CASSSDTSNQPQHF	TGTGCCAGCAGCTCGGACACGAGCAATCAGCCCCAGCATTTT
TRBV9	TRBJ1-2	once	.	CASSVAGDYGYTF	TGTGCCAGCAGCGTAGCAGGGGACTATGGCTACACCTTC
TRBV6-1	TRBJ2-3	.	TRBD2	CASSDPAGGTQYF	TGTGCCAGCAGTGACCCAGCGGGAGGGACGCAGTATTTT
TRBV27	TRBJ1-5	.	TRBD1	CASSRTGGQPQHF	TGTGCCAGCAGCAGGACAGGGGGTCAGCCCCAGCATTTT
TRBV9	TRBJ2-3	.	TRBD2	CASSVDSQRERADTQYF	TGTGCCAGCAGCGTAGACTCCCAGCGGGAGAGGGCAGATACGCAGTATTTT
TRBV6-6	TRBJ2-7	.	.	CASSALGFVSDEQYF	TGTGCCAGCAGTGCCTTGGGCTTTGTGTCGGACGAGCAGTACTTC
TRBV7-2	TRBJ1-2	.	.	CASSLGANYGYTF	TGTGCCAGCAGCTTAGGGGCAAACTATGGCTACACCTTC
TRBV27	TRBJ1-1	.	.	CALIEGGAPSTEAFF	TGTGCCTTAATAGAAGGGGGGGCACCGAGCACTGAAGCTTTCTTT